This T cell receptor (beta chain) was profiled in a study of CD8 T cells in ankylosing spondylitis. General observations from the study: A TCR beta motif of 7 to 9 highly homologous variants seemed to mark ankylosing spondylitis blood. Disease-linked clones bore a CD8+ phenotype and were relatively rare in peripheral blood.

About this clonotype itself: The antigen is undetermined.

Via MiXCR, TCRdb re-called the 5' RACE reads, giving one row per CDR3 protein. The sample comprises roughly 450,000 distinct CDR3 sequences, more than 25% of which are singletons, and roughly 1% rests with the top ten. V gave up 10 bases and J gave up 1 base, with 10 bases separating them. The germline CDR1 and CDR2 sequences are LNHNV and YYDKDF (reference sequence). The CDR3 runs to 12 residues. The chain links TRBV15 to TRBJ1-1, with TRBD1 as a possible D gene (5 bases). The receptor comes from a male donor with ankylosing spondylitis. Material: blood, either unsorted or a sorted T cell fraction (not recorded which). In DNA form, the CDR3 reads TGTGCCAACGGGGACCCGAACACTGAAGCTTTCTTT. Residues: CANGDPNTEAFF.